The next 24 T cell receptor beta chains were all read from a single sample in a study of cytomegalovirus exposure and HLA in healthy donors. Primers for the PCR totalled 60 Vbeta and 13 Jbeta. Using immunoSEQ multiplex PCR, the repertoire was profiled, and TCRdb retains in-frame clones only, with some absent. In total, the table holds about 42,000 clones. Material for sequencing was PBMCs. Every receptor here comes from a man aged 25-45 years in good health and CMV-seronegative.

This chain links TRBV7-9 with TRBJ2-5; D call uncertain. V gave up 4 bases and J gave up 5 bases, with 14 bases separating them. The CDR3 totals 14 residues. CDR1 and CDR2 from the germline V gene are SEHNR and FQNEAQ (reference sequence). The chain's CDR3 is CASSSATFRETQYF. In nucleotides, the CDR3 is TGTGCCAGCAGCTCTGCTACCTTTCGGGAGACCCAGTACTTC. Combining the CDR3 with reference TRBV7-9 and TRBJ2-5 gives the whole variable domain DTGVSQNPRHKITKRGQNVTFRCDPISEHNRLYWYRQTLGQGPEFLTYFQNEAQLEKSRLLSDRFSAERPKGSFSTLEIQRTEQGDSAMYLCASSSATFRETQYFGPGTRLLVL.

V gene TRBV4-2 combines with J gene TRBJ2-7; no firm D call. Germline CDR1 reads LGHNA; CDR2 reads YNFKEQ. CDR3 length equals 14 residues. Trimming shortened V by 3 bases and J by 3 bases, and 12 bases separated the two germline ends. Here the CDR3 reads CASSHPGSFYEQYF. The CDR3 DNA sequence: TGTGCCAGCAGCCACCCGGGTAGTTTCTACGAGCAGTACTTC.

The chain carries TRBV5-1 and TRBJ2-7; TRBD2 aligns across 11 bases. Germline-derived CDR1 and CDR2 are SGHRS and YFSETQ. CDR3 length: 17 amino acids. V dropped 3 bases and J dropped 2; count of bases not matched to a gene: 10. CDR3 coding DNA: TGCGCCAGCAGCTCCGCGGAGGGGACTAGCGGACCCTACGAGCAGTACTTC. Translating gives CASSSAEGTSGPYEQYF.

Written as DNA, the CDR3 is TGCAGCGTTGGACAGGGGCGGTTCGGGGAGCTGTTTTTT. Translating it yields CSVGQGRFGELFF. This chain connects TRBV29-1 to TRBJ2-2; 8 nucleotides line up with TRBD1. Trimming cost V 4 bases and J 7 bases; bases outside gene matches: 5. Germline V lookup: CDR1 SQVTM, CDR2 ANQGSEA. CDR3 length equals 13 residues.

This chain links TRBV7-2 with TRBJ1-5; possibly TRBD1 for D (5 bases). Germline CDR1 and CDR2: SGHTA and FQGNSA. The CDR3 runs to 15 residues. V was clipped by 5 bases and J by 0 bases, with 11 bases between them. The CDR3 sequence: CASSPAGLSNQPQHF. CDR3 DNA sequence: TGTGCCAGCAGCCCAGCGGGGCTTAGCAATCAGCCCCAGCATTTT. Full variable domain (outside the CDR3, taken from reference TRBV7-2 and TRBJ1-5): GAGVSQSPSNKVTEKGKDVELRCDPISGHTALYWYRQSLGQGLEFLIYFQGNSAPDKSGLPSDRFSAERTGGSVSTLTIQRTQQEDSAVYLCASSPAGLSNQPQHFGDGTRLSIL.

V usage is TRBV30 and J usage is TRBJ1-1; unclear D gene. CDR3 size: 14 residues. V was trimmed by 3 bases and J by 3 bases, leaving 14 bases between them. The germline V gene encodes CDR1 GTSNPN and CDR2 SVGIG (reference sequence). CDR3 loop: CAWRPTGAHTEAFF. The CDR3 DNA sequence: TGTGCCTGGAGACCAACGGGAGCCCACACTGAAGCTTTCTTT.

This chain uses TRBV18 with TRBJ2-5, with 8 bases aligning to TRBD1. The CDR3 is 15 residues long. Trimming at V came to 3 bases and at J to 3 bases, leaving 6 bases not matched to a gene. Per germline, CDR1 KGHSH and CDR2 LQKENI. The CDR3 DNA reads as TGTGCCAGCTCACCCCCTCAGACAGGGGAAGAGACCCAGTACTTC. Protein: CASSPPQTGEETQYF.

This chain uses TRBV9 with TRBJ1-2, with unresolved D. Trimming pared 3 bases from V and 5 bases from J, leaving 11 bases between. Per germline, CDR1 SGDLS and CDR2 YYNGEE. The CDR3 has 13 residues. The chain's CDR3 is CASSAPPTYGYTF. CDR3 sequence (DNA): TGTGCCAGCAGCGCCCCCCCTACGTATGGCTACACCTTC. The whole variable domain, remainder taken from reference TRBV9 and TRBJ1-2, is DSGVTQTPKHLITATGQRVTLRCSPRSGDLSVYWYQQSLDQGLQFLIQYYNGEERAKGNILERFSAQQFPDLHSELNLSSLELGDSALYFCASSAPPTYGYTFGSGTRLTVV.

The rearrangement joins TRBV18 to TRBJ2-7; tentative D call: TRBD1 (7 bases). The germline CDR1 and CDR2 sequences are KGHSH and LQKENI. The germline V and J ends were trimmed by 3 bases and 2 bases, with 17 bases remaining between them. The CDR3 is made up of 16 amino acids. This CDR3 reads CASSPIPTGTPYEQYF. Here the CDR3 DNA reads TGTGCCAGCTCACCCATCCCGACAGGGACTCCCTACGAGCAGTACTTC.

The chain has TRBV7-9 and TRBJ2-1; D might be TRBD2 (5 bases). From germline, CDR1 is SEHNR and CDR2 FQNEAQ (reference sequence). The CDR3 extends over 13 amino acids. V was cut by 4 bases and J by 8 bases, with 12 bases left in between. The CDR3 DNA reads TGTGCCAGCAGCTCGCGGACTCCCTATGAGCAGTTCTTC. Translation: CASSSRTPYEQFF.

This chain connects TRBV29-1 to TRBJ2-7; a weak D match, TRBD2 (5 bases). The V gene lost 4 bases and the J gene lost 2 bases, with 15 bases spanning the gap. Germline values: CDR1 SQVTM, CDR2 ANQGSEA. The CDR3 covers 14 residues. The CDR3 sequence: CSVVPREAPYEQYF. The CDR3 DNA reads TGCAGCGTTGTCCCACGGGAAGCCCCCTACGAGCAGTACTTC.

The chain combines TRBV30 with TRBJ1-1; 7 positions match TRBD1. This CDR3 has 14 amino acids. The J segment lost 4 bases and the V segment lost 2 bases, leaving 7 bases of the junction unmatched. The germline CDR1 and CDR2 sequences are GTSNPN and SVGIG (reference sequence). The CDR3 protein is CAWSFDRAGTEAFF. The CDR3 region has the DNA TGTGCCTGGAGTTTCGACAGGGCGGGCACTGAAGCTTTCTTT.

The chain employs TRBV9 and TRBJ1-1, with 9 bases lining up with TRBD1. The CDR3 sequence is 14 residues long. After removal of 6 bases from V and 1 base from J, the junction contained 4 bases not matched to a gene. CDR1 and CDR2 from the germline V gene are SGDLS and YYNGEE. This CDR3 reads CASNKGQGNTEAFF. In DNA, the CDR3 is TGTGCCAGCAATAAGGGACAGGGGAACACTGAAGCTTTCTTT.

CDR3 residues: CASSLKSPTAYYGYTF. The CDR3 DNA reads TGTGCCAGCAGCTTAAAAAGCCCGACAGCTTATTATGGCTACACCTTC. V is TRBV5-8 and J is TRBJ1-2; the D gene is possibly TRBD1 (5 bases). Trimming pared 2 bases from V and 5 bases from J, leaving 19 bases between. There are 16 residues in the CDR3. Germline V gene data show CDR1 as SGHTS and CDR2 as YDEGEE.

The J gene is TRBJ2-1, the V gene TRBV15; no clear D. Looked up from germline, CDR1 is LNHNV and CDR2 is YYDKDF (reference sequence). CDR3 length: 13 amino acids. V lost 3 bases and J lost 4, with 7 bases in between. The CDR3 here is CATSRTRYNEQFF. The DNA of the CDR3 is TGTGCCACCAGCAGGACGCGGTACAATGAGCAGTTCTTC.

This rearrangement joins TRBV5-1 to TRBJ2-7; 7 positions agree with TRBD1. The CDR3 extends over 14 amino acids. V lost 3 bases to trimming and J lost 1 base; unmatched junction nucleotides: 4. The germline gives CDR1 SGHRS, CDR2 YFSETQ. The CDR3: CASSSRQGSYEQYF. The DNA of the CDR3 is TGCGCCAGCAGCTCCCGACAGGGATCCTACGAGCAGTACTTC.

The V gene is TRBV7-6, the J gene TRBJ2-5, with 7 positions matching TRBD1. CDR1 is SGHVS, CDR2 FNYEAQ, per germline. V shed 4 bases, J shed 5 bases, and the junction held 13 bases outside the gene matches. The CDR3 is 16 amino acids. CDR3 in DNA: TGTGCCAGCAGCTCGACCGGGACCTCACAGGGGGAGACCCAGTACTTC. The encoded protein is CASSSTGTSQGETQYF.

The rearrangement uses TRBV18 and TRBJ2-7; tentative D call: TRBD1 (6 bases). This CDR3 spans 14 amino acids. Trimming took off 3 bases at V and 10 bases at J, with 19 bases between the two ends. CDR1 and CDR2 from the germline V gene are KGHSH and LQKENI. CDR3: CASSPGTLVEVQYF. The CDR3 DNA is TGTGCCAGCTCACCCGGGACACTGGTAGAGGTACAGTACTTC.

The V gene is TRBV7-6, the J gene TRBJ2-2; D may be TRBD2 (6 bases). The CDR3 is made up of 14 amino acids. Trimming took 5 bases from V and 5 from J, leaving 12 bases between them. Germline V CDR1 and CDR2: SGHVS, FNYEAQ. CDR3 residues: CASSLAGWTGELFF. The DNA of the CDR3 is TGTGCCAGCAGCCTGGCGGGGTGGACCGGGGAGCTGTTTTTT.

The CDR3 DNA follows: TGTGCCAGCAGCACAGAGACGGAGACCCAGTACTTC. Encoded protein: CASSTETETQYF. The rearrangement links TRBV7-9 to TRBJ2-5, with D unclear. The CDR3 is made up of 12 amino acids. Trimming shortened V by 5 bases and J by 5 bases, and 9 bases separated the two germline ends. Germline CDR1 is SEHNR and CDR2 is FQNEAQ (reference sequence).

The V and J genes are TRBV4-1 and TRBJ2-7; 8 bases fit TRBD2. J lost 2 bases, V lost 1 base, and 10 bases had no gene match. This CDR3 region has 17 residues. Germline CDR1 and CDR2: MGHRA and YSYEKL. CDR3 loop: CASSQVWAGGFTYEQYF. CDR3 DNA: TGCGCCAGCAGCCAAGTTTGGGCGGGAGGTTTCACCTACGAGCAGTACTTC.

The CDR3 reads CAWSVGTGDGYTF. CDR3 sequence (DNA): TGTGCCTGGAGTGTTGGGACAGGGGATGGCTACACCTTC. The chain is built from TRBV30 and TRBJ1-2, with 10 bases aligning to TRBD1. Germline V gives CDR1 GTSNPN, CDR2 SVGIG (reference sequence). This CDR3 comprises 13 residues. J lost 6 bases, V lost 0 bases, and 1 base had no gene match.

The chain employs TRBV6-5 and TRBJ1-3, with 7 bases lining up with TRBD1. The CDR3 is 15 residues long. The germline CDR1 and CDR2 sequences are MNHEY and SVGAGI. V shed 4 bases, J shed 3 bases, and the junction held 6 bases outside the gene matches. CDR3 region: CASSFSQGGGNTIYF. The CDR3 DNA reads TGTGCCAGCAGTTTCTCCCAGGGGGGTGGAAACACCATATATTTT.

This chain connects TRBV6-1 to TRBJ1-5, with 9 positions matching TRBD1. The CDR3 extends over 15 amino acids. J was trimmed by 4 bases and V by 5 bases; bases with no gene match: 6. Germline CDR1 reads MNHNS; CDR2 reads SASEGT. CDR3 DNA sequence: TGTGCCAGCAGTCGACAGGGGGTGACGAATCAGCCCCAGCATTTT. Translated: CASSRQGVTNQPQHF.